The 27 T cell receptor beta chains reported below all come from one sample, sequenced in a study of CD8 T cells in ankylosing spondylitis. Regarding the study as a whole: A TCR beta motif of several highly homologous variants appeared characteristic of ankylosing spondylitis blood.

Each CDR3 protein gets one entry after TCRdb re-called the 5' RACE reads with MiXCR. The sample holds approximately 540,000 distinct CDR3 sequences, 10% to 15% seen once. For these TCRs, the target antigens are not known. Input material: blood, either unsorted or a sorted T cell fraction (not recorded which). These receptors were taken from a male donor with ankylosing spondylitis.

In its sample, this clonotype was seen a few times. The chain is built from TRBV3-1 and TRBJ1-5; tentatively, D is TRBD1 (5 bases). The CDR3 has 15 residues. From germline, CDR1 is LGHDT and CDR2 YNNKEL (reference sequence). V shed 0 bases and J shed 6 bases, with 12 bases lying between them. The CDR3 reads CASSQEPKGSQPQHF. The DNA for the CDR3 is TGTGCCAGCAGCCAAGAACCAAAGGGGAGTCAGCCCCAGCATTTT.

The sample holds many counts of this clonotype. The rearrangement uses TRBV7-8 and TRBJ2-1, with 9 positions matching TRBD1. There are 18 residues in the CDR3. Germline loops: CDR1 SGHVS, CDR2 FQNEAQ. Trimming took 0 bases from V and 6 from J; bases not matched to a gene: 12. In DNA, the CDR3 is TGTGCCAGCAGCTTAGCCTTTCCGGGACAGGGAAAGGGCAATGAGCAGTTCTTC. This translates into CASSLAFPGQGKGNEQFF.

This clonotype has a handful of counts. The chain is built from TRBV10-3 and TRBJ2-3, with D hard to call. V was shortened by 6 bases and J by 5 bases, with 12 bases between the two germline ends. Germline loops: CDR1 ENHRY, CDR2 SYGVKD. The CDR3 extends over 13 amino acids. Written as DNA, the CDR3 is TGTGCCATCAGGATCCAACTGCAAGATACGCAGTATTTT. As protein: CAIRIQLQDTQYF.

The gene calls are TRBV20-1 and TRBJ2-7; 9 bases align to TRBD2. V shed 0 bases, J shed 3 bases, and the junction held 9 bases outside the gene matches. In germline, CDR1 is DFQATT, CDR2 SNEGSKA (reference sequence). The CDR3 totals 16 residues. The CDR3 DNA is TGCAGTGCTAGAGATGGGCGACTAGCGGCAAACTACGAGCAGTACTTC. Translating gives CSARDGRLAANYEQYF.

This clonotype was counted only a few times. The V call is TRBV5-1, the J call TRBJ2-1; 7 nucleotides line up with TRBD2. The CDR3 loop spans 15 amino acids. J gave up 4 bases and V 0 bases, and 4 bases lay outside the gene matches. Germline-derived CDR1 and CDR2 are SGHRS and YFSETQ. The CDR3 bases are TGCGCCAGCAGCTTGGTCGGGAGGCCTTACAATGAGCAGTTCTTC. Protein sequence: CASSLVGRPYNEQFF.

V usage is TRBV2 and J usage is TRBJ1-2; a weak D match, TRBD1 (5 bases). V was clipped by 4 bases and J by 4 bases, with 10 bases between them. Germline CDR1 SNHLY, CDR2 FYNNEI. This CDR3 region has 13 residues. The chain's CDR3 is CASSGFGGYGYTF. CDR3 in DNA: TGTGCCAGCAGTGGGTTCGGGGGCTATGGCTACACCTTC.

The rearrangement uses TRBV18 and TRBJ2-5; TRBD2 matches at 7 bases. The CDR3 is made up of 15 amino acids. With V trimmed by 2 bases and J by 4 bases, 7 bases remained unmatched. The germline V gene encodes CDR1 KGHSH and CDR2 LQKENI. CDR3 in amino acids: CASSPESGARETQYF. The DNA for the CDR3 is TGTGCCAGCTCACCAGAGAGCGGGGCGCGAGAGACCCAGTACTTC.

This clonotype was found a few times. The V and J genes are TRBV5-1 and TRBJ2-7; tentatively, D is TRBD2 (6 bases). Germline assignment: CDR1 SGHRS and CDR2 YFSETQ. Trimming removed 4 bases at V and 1 base at J, with 9 bases between. The length of the CDR3 is 13 residues. CDR3 sequence reads: CASSAEGSYEQYV. CDR3 DNA: TGCGCCAGCAGCGCGGAGGGGTCCTACGAGCAGTACGTC.

This chain connects TRBV3-1 to TRBJ2-3; 11 nucleotides line up with TRBD2. The CDR3 has 19 residues. Germline CDR1 LGHDT, CDR2 YNNKEL (reference sequence). V lost 0 bases to trimming and J lost 5 bases; unmatched junction nucleotides: 13. The CDR3 reads CASSQDLRASGRSVDTQYF. CDR3 DNA: TGTGCCAGCAGCCAAGATCTGAGGGCTAGCGGGAGGTCAGTAGATACGCAGTATTTT.

For the CDR3, the DNA is TGTGCCAGCAGTACGTTAACCTCTGGAAACACCATATATTTT. Translating gives CASSTLTSGNTIYF. The chain has TRBV12-3 or TRBV12-4 and TRBJ1-3, with D unresolved. The CDR3 sequence is 14 residues long. V was shortened by 5 bases and J by 0 bases, with 8 bases between the two germline ends.

V gene TRBV30 combines with J gene TRBJ1-4; no clear D. The germline V gene encodes CDR1 GTSNPN and CDR2 SVGIG (reference sequence). The CDR3 runs 13 residues. Trimming left V 2 bases short and J 4 bases short, with 8 bases between. CDR3 residues: CAWSQHFNEKLFF. In DNA form, the CDR3 reads TGTGCCTGGAGTCAACACTTTAATGAAAAACTGTTTTTT.

This clonotype was detected many times. The rearrangement links TRBV20-1 to TRBJ2-3, with TRBD1 matching over 11 bases. J was trimmed by 4 bases and V by 7 bases; bases with no gene match: 7. The CDR3 covers 14 residues. Germline CDR1 is DFQATT and CDR2 is SNEGSKA (reference sequence). CDR3 coding DNA: TGCAGTGTAAACGGACAGGGGGCTTCAGATACGCAGTATTTT. This gives the protein CSVNGQGASDTQYF.

In this sample, this clonotype turned up a few times. The rearrangement uses TRBV12-3 or TRBV12-4 and TRBJ2-1; 8 bases agree with TRBD2. The junction had 1 base not matched to a gene; V was cut back by 1 base and J by 5 bases. CDR3 length: 14 residues. The CDR3 loop is CASSLGREDNEQFF. In DNA form, the CDR3 reads TGTGCCAGCAGTTTAGGGCGGGAGGACAATGAGCAGTTCTTC.

The table lists this clonotype with a few counts. The chain is built from TRBV29-1 and TRBJ2-2; D is unclear. CDR3 size: 11 residues. Between the trimmed V and J ends, which lost 6 bases and 2 bases, there was a span of 4 bases. CDR1 is SQVTM and CDR2 is ANQGSEA in the germline V gene. In DNA form, the CDR3 reads TGCAGCGTGACTAACACCGGGGAGCTGTTTTTT. Amino acid sequence: CSVTNTGELFF.

This chain links TRBV12-3 or TRBV12-4 with TRBJ2-3, with 7 bases matching TRBD2. Germline trimming cut 2 bases from V and 5 bases from J; bases unmatched to any gene: 4. The CDR3 sequence is 14 residues long. CDR3 sequence (DNA): TGTGCCAGCAGTTTACGGGGGGAGGTAGATACGCAGTATTTT. Its protein product is CASSLRGEVDTQYF.

This clonotype came up many times. The genes are TRBV4-2 and TRBJ2-1; 11 bases are shared with TRBD2. Germline CDR1 and CDR2: LGHNA and YNFKEQ. V shed 4 bases and J 5 bases; nucleotides not matched to a gene: 13. This CDR3 is 18 amino acids long. CDR3 sequence: CASSRQALAGGTNNEQFF. For the CDR3, the DNA is TGTGCCAGCAGCCGTCAGGCCCTAGCGGGAGGCACCAACAATGAGCAGTTCTTC.

This clonotype was observed at least ten times. The chain has TRBV12-3 or TRBV12-4 and TRBJ1-1; 12 bases fit TRBD1. V lost 4 bases to trimming and J lost 6 bases; unmatched junction nucleotides: 3. CDR3 length: 14 residues. This CDR3 is CASSWGQGAAEAFF. The DNA of the CDR3 is TGTGCCAGCAGTTGGGGACAGGGGGCGGCTGAAGCTTTCTTT.

This clonotype was counted only a few times. V and J are TRBV7-8 and TRBJ2-7, with TRBD2 identical over 9 bases. The CDR3 is made up of 15 amino acids. V lost 6 bases, J lost 4 bases, and 10 bases stayed unmatched. The germline gives CDR1 SGHVS, CDR2 FQNEAQ. The CDR3 DNA is TGTGCCAGCAGACAGGGCGCGACTAGCGGTTACGAGCAGTACGTC. Amino acids: CASRQGATSGYEQYV.

This clonotype was recorded many times. The chain links TRBV5-1 to TRBJ2-6; D may match TRBD1 or TRBD2 (5 bases each). V was clipped by 4 bases and J by 1 base, with 12 bases between them. Germline-derived CDR1 and CDR2 are SGHRS and YFSETQ. This CDR3 is built from 16 residues. CDR3 protein: CASSPRGGSGANVLTF. CDR3 in DNA: TGCGCCAGCAGCCCTCGTGGGGGTTCTGGGGCCAACGTCCTGACTTTC.

This clonotype appeared many times. The chain combines TRBV7-9 with TRBJ1-5; 7 nucleotides agree with TRBD1. Unmatched junction bases numbered 6, after V lost 5 bases and J lost 2 bases. This CDR3 contains 15 residues. Germline V gene lookup returns CDR1 SEHNR and CDR2 FQNEAQ (reference sequence). As DNA, the CDR3 is TGTGCCAGCAGCCATTCAGGGGGTCGCAATCAGCCCCAGCATTTT. This codes for CASSHSGGRNQPQHF.

The chain carries TRBV7-2 and TRBJ1-1; D might be TRBD1 (5 bases). The germline V and J ends were trimmed by 6 bases and 1 base, with 12 bases remaining between them. The CDR3 loop spans 14 amino acids. Germline assignment: CDR1 SGHTA and CDR2 FQGNSA. The CDR3 region is CASRMGGANTEAFF. For the CDR3, the DNA is TGTGCCAGCAGGATGGGAGGGGCGAACACTGAAGCTTTCTTT.

This clonotype was counted a few times. The chain is built from TRBV7-2 and TRBJ2-1, with a possible D match to TRBD2 (7 bases). The CDR3 has 14 amino acids. Germline V CDR1 and CDR2: SGHTA, FQGNSA. V shed 2 bases and J shed 9 bases, with 14 bases lying between them. This CDR3 is CASSLRGRASEQFF. DNA for the CDR3: TGTGCCAGCAGCTTAAGGGGGAGGGCCTCTGAGCAGTTCTTC.

This clonotype was counted only a few times. V and J are TRBV18 and TRBJ1-1, with D possibly matching TRBD1 (6 bases). The germline CDR1 and CDR2 sequences are KGHSH and LQKENI. The ends were cut back, 6 bases at V and 1 base at J, with 9 bases in the middle. The CDR3 runs 13 residues. The CDR3 loop is CASSDRGNTEAFF. CDR3 sequence (DNA): TGTGCCAGCTCGGACAGAGGGAACACTGAAGCTTTCTTT.

Only a few counts were recorded for this clonotype. V usage is TRBV11-1 and J usage is TRBJ2-1; D is perhaps TRBD2 (5 bases). V was cut by 0 bases and J by 9 bases, with 12 bases left in between. The V gene's germline CDR1 is SGHAT and CDR2 FQDESV (reference sequence). The length of the CDR3 is 14 residues. The CDR3 DNA sequence: TGTGCCAGCAGCTTAGCTCGGGGAGTAGGTGAGCAGTTCTTC. Amino acid sequence: CASSLARGVGEQFF.

This clonotype was observed at least ten times. The chain recombines TRBV12-3 or TRBV12-4 with TRBJ2-1, with D hard to call. The CDR3 totals 13 residues. The V gene lost 3 bases and the J gene lost 6 bases, with 9 bases spanning the gap. This CDR3 is CASSFGYLNEQFF. The DNA for the CDR3 is TGTGCCAGCAGTTTCGGATACCTCAATGAGCAGTTCTTC.

V usage is TRBV6-1 and J usage is TRBJ1-2; D gene unclear. V dropped 7 bases and J dropped 4 bases, with 16 bases sitting between them. Germline V CDR1 and CDR2: MNHNS, SASEGT. The CDR3 is 14 residues long. The CDR3, as DNA: TGTGCCAGCAAGAGGGTGAGCGCGGTCTATGGCTACACCTTC. Translation: CASKRVSAVYGYTF.

A few counts support this clonotype. This sequence joins TRBV7-2 and TRBJ2-7; D gene unclear. Germline loops: CDR1 SGHTA, CDR2 FQGNSA. V was cut by 7 bases and J by 0 bases, with 16 bases left in between. This CDR3 contains 15 residues. The CDR3 spells CASTLGGLYSYEQYF. The CDR3, as DNA: TGTGCCAGCACCCTGGGTGGGCTGTACTCCTACGAGCAGTACTTC.